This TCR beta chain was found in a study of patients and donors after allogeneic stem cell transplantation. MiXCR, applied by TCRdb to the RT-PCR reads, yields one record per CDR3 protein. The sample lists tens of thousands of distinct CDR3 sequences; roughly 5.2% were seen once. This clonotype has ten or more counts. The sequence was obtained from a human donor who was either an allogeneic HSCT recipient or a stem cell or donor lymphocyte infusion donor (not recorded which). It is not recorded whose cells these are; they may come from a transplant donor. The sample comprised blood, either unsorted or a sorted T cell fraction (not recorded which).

CDR3 nucleotides: TGTGCCAGCAGCCGAGAGGGGGGGAACACCGGGGAGCTGTTTTTT. It yields the protein CASSREGGNTGELFF. The V call is TRBV4-2, the J call TRBJ2-2; tentatively, D is TRBD1 or TRBD2 (6 bases each). The CDR3 is made up of 15 amino acids. V lost 4 bases, J lost 1 base, and 10 bases lay in between. Germline lookup yields CDR1 LGHNA and CDR2 YNFKEQ.